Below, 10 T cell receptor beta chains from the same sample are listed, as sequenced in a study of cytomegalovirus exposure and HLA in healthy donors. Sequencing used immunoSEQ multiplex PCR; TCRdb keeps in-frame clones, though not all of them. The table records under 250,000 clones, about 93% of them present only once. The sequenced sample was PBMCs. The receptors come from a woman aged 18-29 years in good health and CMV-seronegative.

The CDR3 DNA reads as TGCGCCAGCAGCTTGTACAGGGGCTCTGGAAACACCATATATTTT. This codes for CASSLYRGSGNTIYF. V and J are TRBV5-1 and TRBJ1-3, with 7 bases matching TRBD1. This CDR3 spans 15 amino acids. CDR1 is SGHRS, CDR2 YFSETQ, per germline. V dropped 1 base and J dropped 0; count of bases not matched to a gene: 1.

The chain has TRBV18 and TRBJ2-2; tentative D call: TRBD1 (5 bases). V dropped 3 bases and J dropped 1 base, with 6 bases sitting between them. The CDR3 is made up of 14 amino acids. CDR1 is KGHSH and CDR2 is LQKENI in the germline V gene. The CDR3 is CASSPGQNTGELFF. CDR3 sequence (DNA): TGTGCCAGCTCACCCGGACAGAACACCGGGGAGCTGTTTTTT.

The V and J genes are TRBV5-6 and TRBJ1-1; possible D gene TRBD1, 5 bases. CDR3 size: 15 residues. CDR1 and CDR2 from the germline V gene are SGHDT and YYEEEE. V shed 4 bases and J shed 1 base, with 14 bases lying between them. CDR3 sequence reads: CASSQPKGSNTEAFF. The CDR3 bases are TGTGCCAGCAGCCAGCCTAAGGGGTCGAACACTGAAGCTTTCTTT. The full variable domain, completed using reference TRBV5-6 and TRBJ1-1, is DAGVTQSPTHLIKTRGQQVTLRCSPKSGHDTVSWYQQALGQGPQFIFQYYEEEERQRGNFPDRFSGHQFPNYSSELNVNALLLGDSALYLCASSQPKGSNTEAFFGQGTRLTVV.

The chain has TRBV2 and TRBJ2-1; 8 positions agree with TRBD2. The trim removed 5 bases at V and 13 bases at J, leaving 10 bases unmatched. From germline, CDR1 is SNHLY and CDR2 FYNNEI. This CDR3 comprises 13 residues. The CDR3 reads CASSPEALAVQFF. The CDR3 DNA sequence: TGTGCCAGCAGTCCCGAAGCACTAGCGGTTCAGTTCTTC.

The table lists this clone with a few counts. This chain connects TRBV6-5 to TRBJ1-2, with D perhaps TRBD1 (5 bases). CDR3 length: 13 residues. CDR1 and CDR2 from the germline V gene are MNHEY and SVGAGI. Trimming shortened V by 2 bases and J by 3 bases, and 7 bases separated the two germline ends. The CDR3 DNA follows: TGTGCCAGCAGTTACCAGACAGACTATGGCTACACCTTC. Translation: CASSYQTDYGYTF.

The CDR3 DNA sequence: TGTGCCAGCAGTCCGACAGGTGAGAGGAATTCACCCCTCCACTTT. The encoded protein is CASSPTGERNSPLHF. The gene calls are TRBV28 and TRBJ1-6; a weak D match, TRBD1 (6 bases). The CDR3 spans 15 residues. With 5 bases removed from V and 7 bases from J, the gap between germline ends came to 15 bases. Germline CDR1 and CDR2: MDHEN and SYDVKM.

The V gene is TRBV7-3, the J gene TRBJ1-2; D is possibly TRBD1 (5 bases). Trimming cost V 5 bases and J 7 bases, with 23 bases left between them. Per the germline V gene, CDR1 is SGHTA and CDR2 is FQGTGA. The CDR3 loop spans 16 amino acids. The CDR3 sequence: CASSPVRVQGSGGYTF. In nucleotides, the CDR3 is TGTGCCAGCAGCCCGGTCAGGGTCCAGGGATCGGGTGGCTACACCTTC.

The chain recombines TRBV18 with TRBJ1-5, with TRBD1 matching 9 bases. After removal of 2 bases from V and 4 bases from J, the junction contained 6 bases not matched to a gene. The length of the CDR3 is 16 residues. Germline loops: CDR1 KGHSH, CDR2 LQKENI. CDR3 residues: CASSPGGTGTNQPQHF. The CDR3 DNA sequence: TGTGCCAGCTCACCAGGTGGGACAGGGACAAATCAGCCCCAGCATTTT.

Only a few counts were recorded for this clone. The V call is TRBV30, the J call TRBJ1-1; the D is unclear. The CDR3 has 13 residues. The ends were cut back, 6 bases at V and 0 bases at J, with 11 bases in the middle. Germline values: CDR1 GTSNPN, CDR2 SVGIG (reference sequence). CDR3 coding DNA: TGTGCCTGCGCCAGGAATATGAACACTGAAGCTTTCTTT. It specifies CACARNMNTEAFF.

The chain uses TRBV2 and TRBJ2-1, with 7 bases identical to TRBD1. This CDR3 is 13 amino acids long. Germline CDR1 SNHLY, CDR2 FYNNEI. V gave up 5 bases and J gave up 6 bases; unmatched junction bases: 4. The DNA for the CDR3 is TGTGCCAGCAGTACGGGACAGCCCAATGAGCAGTTCTTC. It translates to CASSTGQPNEQFF.